This T cell receptor (beta chain) was profiled in a study of regulatory dendritic cells for organ transplantation (TCRdb year 2017). In terms of the full investigation: To make regulatory dendritic cells, monocytes were cultured with vitamin D3 on days 0 and 4 and with IL-10 on day 4. The TCRbeta repertoires of sorted naive and memory CD4+ and CD8+ T cells were sequenced before and after allostimulation with regulatory or mature dendritic cells. To evaluate the response of the DCs to a potent maturation-inducing agent, LPS was added to DC cultures on day 6.

A multiplexed two-step PCR with Vbeta-specific forward primers and Jbeta-specific reverse primers was used to amplify the TCRbeta CDR3 regions. Through the immunoSEQ service, TCRbeta libraries were sequenced on an Illumina instrument. On the study's bioinformatics: V, D and J genes were assigned using IMGT annotation, and counts were corrected for multiplex PCR bias using synthetic CDR3 analogues. The immunoSEQ Analyzer calculated repertoire clonality as one minus the normalized Shannon entropy. Whether a clone counted as expanded was decided by Fisher's exact test with Benjamini-Hochberg false discovery rate control and a two-tailed cutoff of P<0.01. TCRdb took this table from immuneACCESS and kept in-frame rearrangements with V and J called. Such tables lack part of the clones; where checked against another copy, unresolved V genes explain under half of the gap, and the rest is unexplained. V and J calls and clone size are given by that table; D and trimming were obtained from the DNA. The sample table lists some 13,000 clones, 60% to 80% of them with a count of one. 0.6% to 0.7% of the sample belongs to the ten largest clones.

The research as a whole found: Among the resting subsets, the most alloreactive TCR clonotypes were found in memory CD8+ T cells. Repertoires were highly diverse in naive CD4+ and CD8+ T cells, less diverse in memory cells, and most oligoclonal in memory CD8+ cells. Only two subjects were sequenced, and the authors noted considerable between-individual heterogeneity in the alloreactive memory CD8+ T cell pool. In both subjects, allostimulation led to expansion of memory CD8+ clones, although regulatory dendritic cells appeared to cause more limited expansion than mature dendritic cells did.

A remark on this clone: Its antigen remains unidentified. No much larger clonotype is one base removed from it; base qualities were not supplied.

Sorted T cell subsets were CFSE-labeled and co-cultured for under 6 days with allogeneic regulatory or mature dendritic cells at a 1:10 DC:T ratio. Naive T cells were sorted as CD45RA+ and memory T cells as CD45RO+ CD4+ or CD8+ cells by FACS. Two healthy control subjects provided the T cells used for TCR sequencing. The Qiagen DNeasy Blood & Tissue Kit was used to extract genomic DNA. The sequence was collected from a human donor in good health. The sample comprised naive CD4+ T cells from blood cultured with regulatory dendritic cells. Reading the label with the study, this specimen's cell subset or site is: CD45RA+ naive T cells.

The sequenced DNA: TGCGCCAGCAGCTTTGGGACAGGGAGGCAATACGAGCAGTACTTC. This encodes CASSFGTGRQYEQYF. The rearranged chain carries TRBV5-1 and TRBJ2-7; TRBD1 aligns with 9 central bases. V ends up 2 bases short and J 4 bases short, with an unmatched junction base count of 7. The CDR3 spans 15 residues, from the cysteine through the phenylalanine. The CDR3 DNA has 45 bases and is translated from base 1. Sequences SGHRS (CDR1) and YFSETQ (CDR2) are obtained from the germline V gene.